The clone carrying this TCR beta chain has just a few counts. Antigen unknown. Here the CDR3 omits its conserved ending phenylalanine or tryptophan, so a read error is the likely source. RNA and DNA were co-extracted from 20-30 mg of unsorted bulk tissue. The authors made TCR beta cDNA from 500 to 600 ng total RNA with a constant-region primer. A slightly modified ARM-PCR protocol with three nested multiplex PCR rounds produced these TCR beta libraries. Running about 11 cycles apiece, the first two PCR rounds relied on TRBV1-TRBV30 forward primers together with a C-beta reverse primer. Each CDR3 protein is one row after TCRdb ran MiXCR on the multiplex PCR reads. The sample contains 75,000 to 90,000 distinct CDR3 sequences, 65% to 80% of which appear only once. This specimen belongs to a study of tumor-infiltrating lymphocytes in primary liver carcinoma. Findings and caveats of the study: Tumors significantly exceeded blood in top-250-clone fraction (p = 0.039).

Per germline, CDR1 MDHEN and CDR2 SYDVKM. This CDR3 region has 13 residues. Material for sequencing was liver tumor tissue from sampling region 1. Indicated subset: tumor region T1, superior pole. The receptor was isolated from a man in his forties with primary liver carcinoma and hepatitis B virus infection. V usage is TRBV28 and J usage is TRBJ1-4; D is perhaps TRBD1 (6 bases). As DNA, the CDR3 is TGTACCAGCAGACCAACAGGGCCTGAAAAACTGTTTTCT. Translation: CTSRPTGPEKLFS.